A single sample gave rise to the 25 T cell receptor beta chains below, sequenced in a study of T cells after yellow fever vaccination (dated by TCRdb to about 2019). Libraries were made using 5' RACE. Sequencing instrument: Illumina NovaSeq 6000. TCRdb itself trimmed the public reads at Q25 with fastp, ran MiXCR and retained productive beta chains. Rows are combined by CDR3 protein, so each entry shows the most common genes and DNA. Counted in this sample were around 310,000 distinct CDR3 sequences; roughly 3.5% of them appeared once. The ten largest clonotypes hold 23% of the sample. Sample treatment or condition, as interpreted from the label and publication: live attenuated yellow fever vaccine strain. This specimen was PBMCs, taken on the day of the yellow fever booster vaccination. Receptor source: a man aged 18 to 30 who received the YFV17D yellow fever vaccine.

The chain joins TRBV3-1 to TRBJ1-4; the match to TRBD1 covers 7 bases. Germline lookup yields CDR1 LGHDT and CDR2 YNNKEL (reference sequence). V shed 4 bases, J shed 10 bases, and the junction held 15 bases outside the gene matches. The CDR3 contains 16 residues. This CDR3 reads CASSLPGQEASGKLFF. The CDR3 DNA is TGTGCCAGCAGCCTCCCCGGACAGGAGGCTAGTGGAAAACTGTTTTTT.

The rearrangement links TRBV18 to TRBJ2-4, with D perhaps being TRBD1 or TRBD2 (5 bases each). V was pared by 1 base and J by 9 bases, with 22 bases between. Germline-derived CDR1 and CDR2 are KGHSH and LQKENI. The length of the CDR3 is 17 residues. CDR3 in amino acids: CASSPLAGSGTGGIQYF. The CDR3, as DNA: TGTGCCAGCTCACCACTTGCAGGCTCCGGAACAGGAGGCATTCAGTACTTC.

There are many counts of this clonotype. The CDR3 spells CASSPYGGPYYDDEQFF. Written as DNA, the CDR3 is TGCGCCAGCAGTCCATACGGGGGCCCCTACTATGACGATGAGCAGTTCTTC. This rearrangement joins TRBV5-1 to TRBJ2-1; possibly TRBD1 or TRBD2 for D (6 bases each). Trimming cost V 5 bases and J 8 bases, with 26 bases left between them. This CDR3 is built from 17 residues. CDR1 and CDR2 from the germline V gene are SGHRS and YFSETQ.

This clonotype was recorded a few times. The chain joins TRBV28 to TRBJ2-1, with TRBD2 identical over 7 bases. CDR3 size: 15 residues. The V segment lost 5 bases and the J segment 1 base; nucleotides outside the gene matches: 5. CDR1 is MDHEN and CDR2 is SYDVKM in the germline V gene. The chain's CDR3 is CASSGTSDSYNEQFF. CDR3 DNA: TGTGCCAGCAGTGGTACTAGCGATTCCTACAATGAGCAGTTCTTC.

This clonotype was recorded many times. V gene TRBV7-2 combines with J gene TRBJ1-2; D ambiguous. The germline CDR1 and CDR2 sequences are SGHTA and FQGNSA. Trimming removed 2 bases at V and 8 bases at J, with 9 bases between. This CDR3 is built from 12 residues. The CDR3 bases are TGTGCCAGCAGCTTACTTCCTTGGGGCTACACCTTC. It is translated as CASSLLPWGYTF.

Ten or more counts support this clonotype. The rearrangement joins TRBV6-6 to TRBJ1-3; no definite D call. This CDR3 has 13 residues. V lost 7 bases, J lost 1 base, and 8 bases lay in between. In germline, CDR1 is MNHNY, CDR2 SVGAGI (reference sequence). This chain's CDR3 is CASIQQSGNTIYF. CDR3 DNA sequence: TGTGCCAGCATCCAACAATCTGGAAACACCATATATTTT.

This clonotype was seen at least ten times. This rearrangement joins TRBV11-2 to TRBJ2-5, with 7 bases lining up with TRBD1. The CDR3 extends over 15 amino acids. The J segment lost 1 base and the V segment lost 5 bases, leaving 7 bases of the junction unmatched. Germline-derived CDR1 and CDR2 are SGHAT and FQNNGV. The CDR3 nucleotides read TGTGCCAGCAGCGCCGACAGGGCGCTCCAAGAGACCCAGTACTTC. Its protein product is CASSADRALQETQYF.

The chain combines TRBV6-6 with TRBJ2-4; 7 nucleotides agree with TRBD2. CDR3 size: 13 residues. With 6 bases clipped from V and 8 bases from J, the junction kept 7 bases outside the gene matches. Germline CDR1 is MNHNY and CDR2 is SVGAGI (reference sequence). CDR3 sequence: CASRDLGRDIQYF. CDR3 nucleotide sequence: TGTGCCAGCAGGGATTTAGGGAGGGACATTCAGTACTTC.

The V and J genes are TRBV10-3 and TRBJ1-1; TRBD1 might be the D (6 bases). Germline CDR1 is ENHRY and CDR2 is SYGVKD. The CDR3 sequence is 14 residues long. V gave up 6 bases and J gave up 10 bases, with 21 bases separating them. CDR3: CAISAGNDDRRAFF. The CDR3, as DNA: TGTGCCATCAGCGCAGGGAATGACGACAGGAGAGCTTTCTTT.

This chain joins TRBV4-3 and TRBJ1-6, with a possible D match to TRBD1 (5 bases). The CDR3 loop spans 17 amino acids. Deletions cut 4 bases from V and 7 bases from J, with 20 bases between. CDR1 is LGHNA, CDR2 YSLEER, per germline. The CDR3 DNA is TGCGCCAGCAGCCCCTCCCCCACCGACAGAAGGAATTCACCCCTCCACTTT. Translation gives CASSPSPTDRRNSPLHF.

This clonotype was observed a few times. V and J are TRBV12-3 or TRBV12-4 and TRBJ1-2; a weak D match, TRBD1 (5 bases). This CDR3 is 13 amino acids long. Trimming shortened V by 7 bases and J by 8 bases, and 17 bases separated the two germline ends. CDR3 in amino acids: CASNSRGGVGYTF. CDR3 nucleotide sequence: TGTGCCAGCAACTCCCGTGGGGGTGTCGGCTACACCTTC.

The sample holds a few counts of this clonotype. The CDR3 nucleotides read TGTGCCAGCAGCTTAAGGGCGGGACGAGAGACCCAGTACTTC. It specifies CASSLRAGRETQYF. The gene calls are TRBV7-2 and TRBJ2-5; tentatively, D is TRBD2 (6 bases). This CDR3 region has 14 residues. The ends were cut back, 2 bases at V and 4 bases at J, with 11 bases in the middle. Per germline, CDR1 SGHTA and CDR2 FQGNSA.

This clonotype has just a few counts. V usage is TRBV7-2 and J usage is TRBJ1-4, with TRBD1 as a possible D gene (5 bases). The V gene's germline CDR1 is SGHTA and CDR2 FQGNSA. The CDR3 length is 15 residues. Trimming took off 2 bases at V and 12 bases at J, with 19 bases between the two ends. CDR3 amino acids: CASSLSPPPGGELFF. CDR3 bases: TGTGCCAGCAGCTTATCGCCGCCGCCGGGAGGGGAACTGTTTTTT.

This clonotype was detected many times. V and J are TRBV5-4 and TRBJ2-2; either TRBD1 or TRBD2 may fit D (5 bases each). The length of the CDR3 is 16 residues. Trimming stripped 0 bases from V and 4 bases from J, with 13 bases between. Germline V lookup: CDR1 SGHNT, CDR2 YYREEE (reference sequence). The CDR3 region is CASSLAGGQGTGELFF. CDR3 DNA: TGTGCCAGCAGCTTGGCCGGAGGTCAGGGCACCGGGGAGCTGTTTTTT.

This sequence joins TRBV10-3 and TRBJ2-2; D is unclear. This CDR3 is 13 amino acids long. V lost 10 bases and J lost 1, with 10 bases in between. Looked up from germline, CDR1 is ENHRY and CDR2 is SYGVKD. The CDR3 nucleotides are TGTGCCACCGAGCCCGGGAACACCGGGGAGCTGTTTTTT. Residues: CATEPGNTGELFF.

This clonotype was counted at least ten times. The chain combines TRBV6-5 with TRBJ2-5; 12 nucleotides align to TRBD2. Germline CDR1 reads MNHEY; CDR2 reads SVGAGI. CDR3 length: 18 amino acids. Trimming at V came to 9 bases and at J to 1 base, leaving 15 bases not matched to a gene. The CDR3 coding sequence is TGTGCCAGTATGCAGCAACTTGGACTAGCGGGGATCCAAGAGACCCAGTACTTC. Its protein product is CASMQQLGLAGIQETQYF.

This clonotype was found many times. The rearrangement joins TRBV11-2 to TRBJ2-3; D unclear. This CDR3 is built from 13 residues. The V end was cut by 5 bases, the J end by 6 bases, with 12 bases between. CDR1 and CDR2 (germline): SGHAT, FQNNGV. The CDR3, as DNA: TGTGCCAGCAGCCCTCCTTACTGGGATACGCAGTATTTT. This encodes CASSPPYWDTQYF. Full variable domain (remainder filled in from reference TRBV11-2 and TRBJ2-3): EAGVAQSPRYKIIEKRQSVAFWCNPISGHATLYWYQQILGQGPKLLIQFQNNGVVDDSQLPKDRFSAERLKGVDSTLKIQPAKLEDSAVYLCASSPPYWDTQYFGPGTRLTVL.

The J gene is TRBJ2-3, the V gene TRBV6-1; perhaps TRBD2 as D (5 bases). Per the germline V gene, CDR1 is MNHNS and CDR2 is SASEGT. The CDR3 totals 15 residues. Trimming shortened V by 3 bases and J by 2 bases, and 12 bases separated the two germline ends. CDR3: CASSDAGINTDTQYF. The CDR3 nucleotides are TGTGCCAGCAGTGACGCCGGGATCAACACAGATACGCAGTATTTT.

In its sample, this clonotype was seen many times. The chain employs TRBV5-1 and TRBJ2-1, with 13 bases identical to TRBD2. Per the germline V gene, CDR1 is SGHRS and CDR2 is YFSETQ. The CDR3 totals 16 residues. V shed 4 bases, J shed 3 bases, and the junction held 4 bases outside the gene matches. The CDR3 reads CASSPGTSGDYNEQFF. CDR3 nucleotides: TGCGCCAGCAGCCCGGGGACTAGCGGGGACTACAATGAGCAGTTCTTC.

This clonotype was seen more than once but under ten times. This chain links TRBV20-1 with TRBJ1-2; perhaps TRBD1 as D (6 bases). CDR1 and CDR2 (germline): DFQATT, SNEGSKA (reference sequence). The V end was cut by 4 bases, the J end by 4 bases, with 13 bases between. The CDR3 has 13 amino acids. The CDR3 coding sequence is TGCAGTGCTACCCTCAGGGGAGGCTATGGCTACACCTTC. Translated, it gives CSATLRGGYGYTF.

The table lists this clonotype with many counts. The chain is built from TRBV20-1 and TRBJ2-5; 7 bases fit TRBD2. Losses at the gene ends were 0 bases for V and 5 bases for J; bases not matched to a gene: 12. This CDR3 spans 16 amino acids. Per germline, CDR1 DFQATT and CDR2 SNEGSKA (reference sequence). The CDR3 DNA follows: TGCAGTGCTAGAGATGATCGCGGGGGACGAAGGGAGACCCAGTACTTC. Amino acids: CSARDDRGGRRETQYF.

The chain recombines TRBV4-2 with TRBJ2-4; 11 nucleotides line up with TRBD2. Per the germline V gene, CDR1 is LGHNA and CDR2 is YNFKEQ. The CDR3 has 18 residues. Trimming at V came to 1 base and at J to 8 bases, leaving 13 bases not matched to a gene. The CDR3 DNA is TGTGCCAGCAGCCAAGGTCTTAGCGGGGGGGCCGGGGCGTACATTCAGTACTTC. Residues: CASSQGLSGGAGAYIQYF.

The V call is TRBV20-1, the J call TRBJ1-6; D not resolved. Germline assignment: CDR1 DFQATT and CDR2 SNEGSKA (reference sequence). V lost 2 bases to trimming and J lost 0 bases, with 17 bases between them. This CDR3 comprises 18 residues. This chain's CDR3 is CSARFGRSGSSYNSPLHF. The CDR3 DNA reads as TGCAGTGCTAGATTTGGACGGTCCGGCAGCTCCTATAATTCACCCCTCCACTTT.

This clonotype was counted between two and nine times. The chain has TRBV20-1 and TRBJ1-1; 10 bases match TRBD1. The length of the CDR3 is 15 residues. The ends lost 5 bases at V and 4 bases at J; junction bases unmatched: 10. Germline V gives CDR1 DFQATT, CDR2 SNEGSKA (reference sequence). CDR3: CSALGQGSRSTEAFF. CDR3 nucleotide sequence: TGCAGTGCTTTGGGACAGGGGTCACGGTCCACTGAAGCTTTCTTT.

The chain uses TRBV4-2 and TRBJ2-1, with 8 positions matching TRBD2. CDR1 and CDR2 (germline): LGHNA, YNFKEQ. V shed 5 bases and J 7 bases; nucleotides not matched to a gene: 7. The CDR3 loop spans 14 amino acids. The CDR3 region is CASSSPGTRNEQFF. Written as DNA, the CDR3 is TGTGCCAGCAGCTCCCCCGGGACTAGAAATGAGCAGTTCTTC.